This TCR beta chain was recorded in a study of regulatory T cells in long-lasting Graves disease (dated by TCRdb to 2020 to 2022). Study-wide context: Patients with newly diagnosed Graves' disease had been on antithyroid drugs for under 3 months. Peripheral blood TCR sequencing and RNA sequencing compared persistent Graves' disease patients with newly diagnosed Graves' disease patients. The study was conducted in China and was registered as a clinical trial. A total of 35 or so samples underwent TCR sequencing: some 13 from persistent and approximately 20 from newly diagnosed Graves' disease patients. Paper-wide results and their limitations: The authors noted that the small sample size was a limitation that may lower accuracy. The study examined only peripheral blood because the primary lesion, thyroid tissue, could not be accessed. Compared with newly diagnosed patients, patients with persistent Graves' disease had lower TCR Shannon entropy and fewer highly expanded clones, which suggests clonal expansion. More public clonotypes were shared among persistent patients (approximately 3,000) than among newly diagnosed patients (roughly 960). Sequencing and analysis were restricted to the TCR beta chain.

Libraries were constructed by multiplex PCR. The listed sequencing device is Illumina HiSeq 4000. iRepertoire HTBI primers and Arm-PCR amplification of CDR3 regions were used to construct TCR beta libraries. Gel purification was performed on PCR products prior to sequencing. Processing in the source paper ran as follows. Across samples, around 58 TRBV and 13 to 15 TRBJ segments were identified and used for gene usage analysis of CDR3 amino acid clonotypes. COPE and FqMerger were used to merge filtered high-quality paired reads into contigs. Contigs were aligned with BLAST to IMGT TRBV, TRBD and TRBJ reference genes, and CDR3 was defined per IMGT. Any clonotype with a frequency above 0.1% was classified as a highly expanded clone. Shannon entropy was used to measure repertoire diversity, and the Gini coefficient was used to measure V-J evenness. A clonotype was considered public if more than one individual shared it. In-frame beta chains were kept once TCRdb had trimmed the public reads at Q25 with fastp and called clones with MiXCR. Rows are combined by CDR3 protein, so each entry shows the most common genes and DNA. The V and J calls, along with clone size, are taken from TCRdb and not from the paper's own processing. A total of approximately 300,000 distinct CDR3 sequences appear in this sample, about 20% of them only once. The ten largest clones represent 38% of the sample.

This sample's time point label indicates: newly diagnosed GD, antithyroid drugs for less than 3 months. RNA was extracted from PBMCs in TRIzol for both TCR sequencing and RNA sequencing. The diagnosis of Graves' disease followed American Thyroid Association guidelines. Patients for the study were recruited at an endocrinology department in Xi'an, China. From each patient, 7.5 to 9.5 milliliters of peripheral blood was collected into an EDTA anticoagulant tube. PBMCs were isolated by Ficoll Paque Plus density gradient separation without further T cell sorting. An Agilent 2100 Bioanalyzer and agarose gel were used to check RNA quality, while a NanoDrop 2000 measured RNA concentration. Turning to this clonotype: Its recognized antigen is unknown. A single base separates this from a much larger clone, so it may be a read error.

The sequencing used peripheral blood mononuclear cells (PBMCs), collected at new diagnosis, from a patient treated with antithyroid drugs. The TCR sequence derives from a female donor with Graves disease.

DNA sequence: TGTGCCAGCAGCCCTAAACCGGACAGGTTCTCCTACAATGAGCAGTACTTC. This gives the protein CASSPKPDRFSYNEQYF. The chain joins TRBV3-1 to TRBJ2-7, and TRBD1 aligns with 7 junction nucleotides. CDR1 and CDR2 are drawn from the germline V gene (reference sequence): LGHDT, YNNKEL. The germline V end is reduced by 4 bases and the J end by 7 bases; junction bases left unmatched: 19. The CDR3 goes from the cysteine to the phenylalanine over 17 residues. The CDR3 DNA has 51 bases and is translated from base 1.